The 17 T cell receptor beta chains presented below share a single source sample, sequenced in a study of T cell responses to AZD1222 COVID-19 vaccine. Repertoires were generated with immunoSEQ multiplex PCR, while TCRdb's copy carries only in-frame clones and drops some. Of some 50,000 clones in the sample, 86% were seen once. The material was peripheral blood, obtained on day 0 of AZD1222 vaccination. The receptors originated from an adult in good health.

This clone was seen just once. The V call is TRBV28, the J call TRBJ1-2; unclear D gene. This CDR3 is built from 15 residues. With 7 bases removed from V and 7 bases from J, the gap between germline ends came to 22 bases. CDR1 and CDR2 from the germline V gene are MDHEN and SYDVKM. CDR3 bases: TGTGCCAGCACCCCTCCCTGGGGAGGCGAAGGTGGCTACACCTTC. It codes for CASTPPWGGEGGYTF.

This rearrangement joins TRBV27 to TRBJ2-1; no definite D call. Germline V gene data show CDR1 as MNHEY and CDR2 as SMNVEV (reference sequence). V gave up 4 bases and J gave up 0 bases, with 13 bases separating them. CDR3 length equals 16 residues. The CDR3 region is CASSYSRMSSYNEQFF. CDR3 DNA sequence: TGTGCCAGCAGTTACTCGCGGATGAGCTCCTACAATGAGCAGTTCTTC.

CDR3: CASSQERVATGFLGPTEAFF. Written as DNA, the CDR3 is TGTGCCAGCAGCCAAGAGAGGGTCGCCACAGGGTTTTTGGGCCCCACTGAAGCTTTCTTT. The rearrangement links TRBV4-2 to TRBJ1-1; tentative D call: TRBD1 (6 bases). Germline V CDR1 and CDR2: LGHNA, YNFKEQ. Trimming took 0 bases from V and 4 from J, leaving 27 bases between them. CDR3 length: 20 amino acids.

The rearrangement uses TRBV2 and TRBJ2-7, with 7 bases aligning to TRBD1. The CDR3 runs to 14 residues. With 1 base clipped from V and 4 bases from J, the junction kept 4 bases outside the gene matches. The germline V gene encodes CDR1 SNHLY and CDR2 FYNNEI. CDR3: CASSEVDRRYEQYF. CDR3 coding DNA: TGTGCCAGCAGTGAAGTGGACAGGCGATACGAGCAGTACTTC.

The chain links TRBV7-9 to TRBJ2-7, with D possibly matching TRBD1 (5 bases). The CDR3 covers 13 residues. Trimming removed 1 base at V and 5 bases at J, with 9 bases between. Germline CDR1 reads SEHNR; CDR2 reads FQNEAQ (reference sequence). Here the CDR3 DNA reads TGTGCCAGCAGCTTAGACCAGGGCCACGAGCAGTACTTC. Its translation is CASSLDQGHEQYF.

The chain carries TRBV27 and TRBJ2-7, with 8 bases matching TRBD1. Germline values: CDR1 MNHEY, CDR2 SMNVEV (reference sequence). The CDR3 is 17 residues long. V gave up 7 bases and J gave up 2 bases; unmatched junction bases: 16. In nucleotides, the CDR3 is TGTGCCAGCAAATCCGCTCTTAGACAGGGGATAACCTACGAGCAGTACTTC. This gives the protein CASKSALRQGITYEQYF.

The J gene is TRBJ2-1, the V gene TRBV4-2; tentatively, D is TRBD1 (5 bases). Germline V gene lookup returns CDR1 LGHNA and CDR2 YNFKEQ. CDR3 size: 17 residues. The V end was cut by 5 bases, the J end by 0 bases, with 17 bases between. As DNA, the CDR3 is TGTGCCAGCAGCACGGCCCAGGGAATGGACTCCTACAATGAGCAGTTCTTC. This sequence encodes CASSTAQGMDSYNEQFF.

The chain links TRBV7-9 to TRBJ2-3; 16 bases agree with TRBD2. The junction had 11 bases not matched to a gene; V was cut back by 5 bases and J by 6 bases. This CDR3 region has 18 residues. Germline loops: CDR1 SEHNR, CDR2 FQNEAQ (reference sequence). This chain's CDR3 is CASSLLGLAGGTRDTQYF. The CDR3 nucleotides are TGTGCCAGCAGCCTTTTGGGACTAGCGGGAGGGACAAGGGATACGCAGTATTTT.

The chain couples TRBV6-1 to TRBJ1-1; D remains unclear. The CDR3 spans 13 residues. In germline, CDR1 is MNHNS, CDR2 SASEGT. V was cut by 3 bases and J by 4 bases, with 9 bases left in between. Written as DNA, the CDR3 is TGTGCCAGCAGTGATGAGGGTAGCACTGAAGCTTTCTTT. Translated: CASSDEGSTEAFF.

The CDR3, as DNA: TGTGCCAGCAGTTCTATGAGGGGTAGCGAGCCGGATCAGCCCCAGCATTTT. Protein: CASSSMRGSEPDQPQHF. The V gene is TRBV28, the J gene TRBJ1-5; TRBD1 is a possible D gene (5 bases). The V gene lost 4 bases and the J gene lost 5 bases, with 21 bases spanning the gap. The CDR3 covers 17 residues. Germline V gene lookup returns CDR1 MDHEN and CDR2 SYDVKM.

J is TRBJ2-7 and V is TRBV3-1 (or the pseudogene TRBV3-2), with D uncertain. This CDR3 is built from 16 residues. Deletions cut 1 base from V and 4 bases from J, with 17 bases between. CDR1 is LGHDT and CDR2 is YNNKEL in the germline V gene (reference sequence). CDR3 region: CASSQGVGTGGYEQYF. Written as DNA, the CDR3 is TGTGCCAGCAGCCAAGGCGTCGGAACGGGTGGGTACGAGCAGTACTTC.

V gene TRBV5-6 combines with J gene TRBJ2-5; D is perhaps TRBD1 (5 bases). In germline, CDR1 is SGHDT, CDR2 YYEEEE. This CDR3 is 14 amino acids long. Trimming left V 0 bases short and J 4 bases short, with 10 bases between. CDR3 residues: CASSLEGFLETQYF. CDR3 DNA sequence: TGTGCCAGCAGCTTGGAGGGGTTCCTAGAGACCCAGTACTTC.

V gene TRBV24-1 combines with J gene TRBJ1-5, with TRBD1 matching over 7 bases. The CDR3 extends over 17 amino acids. Germline values: CDR1 KGHDR, CDR2 SFDVKD. V shed 8 bases, J shed 3 bases, and the junction held 15 bases outside the gene matches. This CDR3 reads CATMSSRQGGPNQPQHF. The CDR3 DNA sequence: TGTGCCACCATGTCATCCCGGCAGGGGGGCCCCAATCAGCCCCAGCATTTT.

The chain recombines TRBV7-6 with TRBJ1-5; no clear D gene. CDR1 SGHVS and CDR2 FNYEAQ come from the germline V gene. The CDR3 length is 13 residues. The V and J ends lost 2 bases and 9 bases respectively, with 11 bases between them. In nucleotides, the CDR3 is TGTGCCAGCAGCTTATCGGTTGTGGGGCCCCAGCATTTT. Its translation: CASSLSVVGPQHF. Drawing the rest from reference TRBV7-6 and TRBJ1-5, the complete variable domain is GAGVSQSPRYKVTKRGQDVALRCDPISGHVSLYWYRQALGQGPEFLTYFNYEAQQDKSGLPNDRFSAERPEGSISTLTIQRTEQRDSAMYRCASSLSVVGPQHFGDGTRLSIL.

The chain joins TRBV3-1 (or the pseudogene TRBV3-2) to TRBJ2-3, with 7 nucleotides matching TRBD2. Germline V gene sequence: CDR1 LGHDT, CDR2 YNNKEL (reference sequence). The CDR3 is 18 amino acids. Losses at the gene ends were 1 base for V and 2 bases for J; bases not matched to a gene: 12. As DNA, the CDR3 is TGTGCCAGCAGCCAAGTATCGAATGTAGGGACTACCACAGATACGCAGTATTTT. Protein: CASSQVSNVGTTTDTQYF.

V is TRBV20-1 and J is TRBJ1-1, with D tentatively TRBD1 (5 bases). Trimming took off 7 bases at V and 1 base at J, with 7 bases between the two ends. This CDR3 has 11 residues. Germline lookup yields CDR1 DFQATT and CDR2 SNEGSKA (reference sequence). The CDR3 sequence is CSVGQNTEAFF. In nucleotides, the CDR3 is TGCAGTGTCGGACAGAACACTGAAGCTTTCTTT.

This clone showed up just a few times. CDR3 protein: CASSPPGQGFNEQFF. For the CDR3, the DNA is TGTGCCAGCAGTCCTCCCGGACAGGGGTTCAATGAGCAGTTCTTC. The J gene is TRBJ2-1, the V gene TRBV28; 9 bases map to TRBD1. After removal of 5 bases from V and 6 bases from J, the junction contained 8 bases not matched to a gene. CDR3 length: 15 amino acids. Germline assignment: CDR1 MDHEN and CDR2 SYDVKM.